The rows below give T cell receptor beta chains drawn from one sample of a study of T cells in Graves' hyperthyroidism and ophthalmopathy. TCRdb processed the multiplex PCR reads anew with MiXCR; each CDR3 protein has one entry. This repertoire shows some 560,000 distinct CDR3 sequences, about 14% found once; its top ten account for roughly 13%. Source material: blood. The receptors stem from a woman aged 40 to 49 with Graves' hyperthyroidism. The CDR3 runs from the conserved cysteine through the conserved F or W. D genes are given only for firm matches. Expanded clones get a size class; other rows say once, few or many, or leave the size out.

TRBJ2-1 | many | TRBD1 | 14 | TRBV12-3/TRBV12-4 | CASSAGTGTDEQFF | TGTGCCAGCAGTGCCGGGACAGGGACGGATGAGCAGTTCTTC
TRBJ2-3 | many | - | 14 | TRBV11-2 | CASSLTRDTDTQYF | TGTGCCAGCAGCTTGACTAGGGACACAGATACGCAGTATTTT
TRBJ1-6 | once | TRBD1 | 12 | TRBV19 | CASRRQGSPLHF | TGTGCCAGTAGAAGACAGGGATCACCCCTCCACTTT
TRBJ1-5 | many | - | 13 | TRBV2 | CASTDAGNQPQHF | TGTGCCAGCACCGACGCGGGCAATCAGCCCCAGCATTTT
TRBJ2-3 | many | TRBD1 | 14 | TRBV12-3/TRBV12-4 | CASSPWDSPDTQYF | TGTGCCAGCAGTCCCTGGGACAGCCCGGATACGCAGTATTTT
TRBJ2-2 | many | - | 13 | TRBV29-1 | CSVGTQNTGELFF | TGCAGCGTCGGGACCCAGAACACCGGGGAGCTGTTTTTT
TRBJ2-2 | many | - | 14 | TRBV18 | CASSPNTNTGELFF | TGTGCCAGCTCACCAAACACGAACACCGGGGAGCTGTTTTTT
TRBJ1-5 | many | - | 13 | TRBV2 | CASSEETNQPQHF | TGTGCCAGCAGTGAGGAGACAAATCAGCCCCAGCATTTT
TRBJ2-3 | many | TRBD1 | 15 | TRBV27 | CASSFDRDSRDTQYF | TGTGCCAGCAGTTTTGACCGGGACAGTAGAGATACGCAGTATTTT
TRBJ2-3 | many | - | 17 | TRBV11-1 | CASSQYSAGERGDTQYF | TGTGCCAGCAGCCAGTATTCCGCAGGGGAAAGGGGAGATACGCAGTATTTT
TRBJ2-1 | many | - | 14 | TRBV28 | CASSLRGLYNEQFF | TGTGCCAGCAGTTTGCGGGGATTGTACAATGAGCAGTTCTTC
TRBJ1-2 | few | - | 16 | TRBV4-1 | CASSRAAGTTNYGYTF | TGCGCCAGCAGCCGAGCCGCCGGGACAACTAACTATGGCTACACCTTC
TRBJ2-7 | - | TRBD2 | 15 | TRBV3-1 | CASSPRDYPAYEQYF | TGTGCCAGCAGCCCCCGGGACTACCCAGCCTACGAGCAGTACTTC
TRBJ2-5 | many | TRBD2 | 19 | TRBV7-7 | CASSPNSRISGRRQETQYF | TGTGCTAGCAGCCCGAATAGCCGGATAAGCGGGAGACGCCAAGAGACCCAGTACTTC
TRBJ2-7 | - | TRBD2 | 14 | TRBV10-3 | CAISDGTSGYEQYF | TGTGCCATCAGTGACGGGACTAGCGGCTACGAGCAGTACTTC
TRBJ2-2 | - | - | 14 | TRBV27 | CASSLLGANGELFF | TGTGCCAGCAGTTTATTGGGGGCGAACGGGGAGCTGTTTTTT
TRBJ2-2 | many | - | 16 | TRBV5-4 | CASSLEAAANTGELFF | TGTGCCAGCAGCTTGGAGGCGGCAGCGAACACCGGGGAGCTGTTTTTT
TRBJ2-1 | - | TRBD1 | 15 | TRBV9 | CASSTGGTVFDEQFF | TGTGCCAGCAGCACAGGGGGGACAGTATTTGATGAGCAGTTCTTC
TRBJ2-2 | many | TRBD1 | 15 | TRBV13 | CASSVTGAYTGELFF | TGTGCCAGCAGCGTTACAGGGGCCTACACCGGGGAGCTGTTTTTT
TRBJ2-7 | - | - | 13 | TRBV6-4 | CASSYSRSYEQYF | TGTGCCAGCAGTTACTCGAGGAGCTACGAGCAGTACTTC
TRBJ1-5 | many | - | 15 | TRBV2 | CASKLDTESNQPQHF | TGTGCCAGCAAGCTTGACACAGAGAGCAATCAGCCCCAGCATTTT
TRBJ2-1 | many | - | 14 | TRBV29-1 | CSVDGRGTYNEQFF | TGCAGCGTTGACGGCAGGGGTACCTACAATGAGCAGTTCTTC
TRBJ1-4 | - | - | 17 | TRBV12-3/TRBV12-4 | CASSIMRDPPTNEKLFF | TGTGCCAGCAGCATAATGCGGGATCCTCCAACTAATGAAAAACTGTTTTTT
TRBJ2-6 | - | - | 15 | TRBV6-1 | CASSPSLSGANVLTF | TGTGCCAGCAGCCCGTCTCTCTCTGGGGCCAACGTCCTGACTTTC
TRBJ1-3 | few | - | 16 | TRBV3-1 | CASTPGGPFSGNTIYF | TGTGCCAGCACCCCGGGAGGTCCCTTCTCTGGAAACACCATATATTTT
TRBJ2-5 | - | - | 16 | TRBV25-1 | CASSVVGAGARETQYF | TGTGCCAGCAGTGTTGTCGGGGCAGGGGCACGGGAGACCCAGTACTTC
TRBJ1-2 | many | - | 13 | TRBV20-1 | CSARVQDVNGYTF | TGCAGTGCTAGAGTTCAGGATGTGAATGGCTACACCTTC
TRBJ2-2 | - | - | 15 | TRBV28 | CASSFNRRVTGELFF | TGTGCCAGCAGCTTTAATAGAAGGGTTACCGGGGAGCTGTTTTTT
TRBJ2-2 | many | - | 18 | TRBV6-5 | CASSYSVKRTKNTGELFF | TGTGCCAGCAGTTACTCGGTCAAGCGGACAAAAAACACCGGGGAGCTGTTTTTT
TRBJ2-7 | few | - | 18 | TRBV3-1 | CASSQESAPVSSSYEQYF | TGTGCCAGCAGCCAAGAGTCGGCCCCGGTATCTAGTTCCTACGAGCAGTACTTC
TRBJ1-1 | few | - | 16 | TRBV6-5 | CASSLMGEVGNPEAFF | TGTGCCAGCAGTTTAATGGGGGAGGTAGGGAATCCTGAAGCTTTCTTT
TRBJ1-6 | - | - | 15 | TRBV7-3 | CADDSGGRAGTPLHF | TGTGCCGACGACAGCGGGGGTCGGGCCGGGACACCCCTCCACTTT
TRBJ2-7 | - | - | 13 | TRBV7-8 | CASSRRAPYEQYF | TGTGCCAGCAGCCGTCGGGCCCCCTACGAGCAGTACTTC
TRBJ2-2 | - | TRBD1 | 14 | TRBV28 | CAIRRDRGPGELFF | TGTGCCATTCGCCGGGACAGGGGGCCCGGGGAGCTGTTTTTT
TRBJ1-1 | many | TRBD1 | 17 | TRBV15 | CATSSLPPGTVNTEAFF | TGTGCCACCAGCAGCTTACCCCCAGGGACAGTGAACACTGAAGCTTTCTTT
TRBJ2-7 | - | - | 12 | TRBV29-1 | CSVLDGTYEQYF | TGCAGCGTCCTGGACGGGACCTACGAGCAGTACTTC
TRBJ2-1 | many | - | 12 | TRBV11-1 | CASSLSLEKQFF | TGTGCCAGCAGCTTATCCCTAGAGAAGCAGTTCTTC
TRBJ2-7 | many | TRBD2 | 14 | TRBV2 | CASRLAGGSYEQYF | TGTGCCAGCAGACTGGCGGGGGGCTCCTACGAGCAGTACTTC
TRBJ2-6 | - | TRBD1 | 15 | TRBV20-1 | CSAPLTGAGANVLTF | TGCAGTGCACCCCTTACAGGGGCTGGGGCCAACGTCCTGACTTTC
TRBJ2-1 | many | - | 15 | TRBV12-3/TRBV12-4 | CASSHLMEGDNEQFF | TGTGCCAGCAGTCACCTTATGGAGGGGGACAATGAGCAGTTCTTC
TRBJ2-5 | - | - | 16 | TRBV28 | CASKSGLGEPQETQYF | TGTGCCAGCAAGTCAGGTCTGGGAGAGCCACAAGAGACCCAGTACTTC
TRBJ2-2 | few | - | 14 | TRBV5-1 | CASSLVPGTGELFF | TGCGCCAGCAGCTTGGTCCCAGGCACCGGGGAGCTGTTTTTT